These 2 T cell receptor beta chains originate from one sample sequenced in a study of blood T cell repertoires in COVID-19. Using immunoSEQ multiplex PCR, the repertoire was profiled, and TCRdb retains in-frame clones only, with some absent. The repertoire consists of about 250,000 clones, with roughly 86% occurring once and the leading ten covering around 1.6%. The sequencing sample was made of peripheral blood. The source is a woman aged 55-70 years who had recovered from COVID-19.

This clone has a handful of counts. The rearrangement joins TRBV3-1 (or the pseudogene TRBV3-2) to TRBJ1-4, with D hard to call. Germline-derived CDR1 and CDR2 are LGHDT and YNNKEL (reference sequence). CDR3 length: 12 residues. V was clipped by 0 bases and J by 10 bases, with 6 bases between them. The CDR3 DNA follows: TGTGCCAGCAGCCAAGATTCGGGAAAACTGTTTTTT. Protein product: CASSQDSGKLFF.

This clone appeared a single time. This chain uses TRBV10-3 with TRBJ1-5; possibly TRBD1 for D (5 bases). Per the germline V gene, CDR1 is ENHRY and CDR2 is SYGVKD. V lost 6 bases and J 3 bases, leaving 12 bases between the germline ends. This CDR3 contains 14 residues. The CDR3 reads CAISPEGFNQPQHF. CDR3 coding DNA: TGTGCCATCAGCCCGGAGGGGTTCAATCAGCCCCAGCATTTT.